The 23 T cell receptor beta chains below come from one sample, sequenced in a study of regulatory T cells in long-lasting Graves disease. The TCR beta library used iRepertoire HTBI primers with Arm-PCR amplification of CDR3. TCRdb itself ran the multiplex PCR reads through MiXCR, one entry per CDR3 protein. The data show about 540,000 distinct CDR3 sequences, 13% seen once. Time point described: newly diagnosed GD, antithyroid drugs for less than 3 months. Researchers made the TCR library from RNA that was extracted from PBMCs. These data also featured in a second study, about T cells in Graves' hyperthyroidism and ophthalmopathy.

Sequenced material: peripheral blood mononuclear cells (PBMCs), taken at new diagnosis, from a patient treated with antithyroid drugs. The receptors stem from a man aged 25-45 years with Graves disease.

In this sample, this clonotype turned up many times. The chain employs TRBV18 and TRBJ2-5, with a weak D call TRBD2 (5 bases). The CDR3 extends over 15 amino acids. Trimming cost V 3 bases and J 5 bases, with 16 bases left between them. Germline assignment: CDR1 KGHSH and CDR2 LQKENI. CDR3 in DNA: TGTGCCAGCTCACCGATAGGACTTGAGGCGGAGACCCAGTACTTC. Translated, it gives CASSPIGLEAETQYF.

This clonotype showed up many times. This rearrangement joins TRBV6-1 to TRBJ2-3; 11 positions agree with TRBD1. Per the germline V gene, CDR1 is MNHNS and CDR2 is SASEGT. J lost 4 bases, V lost 4 bases, and 4 bases had no gene match. CDR3 length equals 15 residues. In DNA form, the CDR3 reads TGTGCCAGCAGTGGGGGACAGGGGGGCCCAGATACGCAGTATTTT. Translating it yields CASSGGQGGPDTQYF.

This clonotype was counted many times. The V and J genes are TRBV29-1 and TRBJ2-1; 7 positions agree with TRBD1. Germline CDR1 is SQVTM and CDR2 is ANQGSEA. J gave up 0 bases and V 3 bases, and 5 bases lay outside the gene matches. This CDR3 is 15 amino acids long. CDR3 region: CSVDARDSSYNEQFF. As DNA, the CDR3 is TGCAGCGTTGACGCCCGGGACAGCTCCTACAATGAGCAGTTCTTC.

In this sample, this clonotype turned up many times. V is TRBV5-1 and J is TRBJ2-1; a weak D match, TRBD1 (8 bases). Looked up from germline, CDR1 is SGHRS and CDR2 is YFSETQ. With 4 bases removed from V and 6 bases from J, the gap between germline ends came to 14 bases. This CDR3 region has 14 residues. The CDR3 reads CASSADREGNEQFF. CDR3 in DNA: TGCGCCAGCAGCGCGGACAGGGAGGGCAATGAGCAGTTCTTC. Filled out from reference TRBV5-1 and TRBJ2-1, the complete variable domain reads KAGVTQTPRYLIKTRGQQVTLSCSPISGHRSVSWYQQTPGQGLQFLFEYFSETQRNKGNFPGRFSGRQFSNSRSEMNVSTLELGDSALYLCASSADREGNEQFFGPGTRLTVL.

This clonotype appeared many times. V gene TRBV6-1 combines with J gene TRBJ2-3, with unresolved D. The CDR3 covers 14 residues. V shed 3 bases and J shed 5 bases, with 12 bases lying between them. CDR1 and CDR2 from the germline V gene are MNHNS and SASEGT. The CDR3 DNA sequence: TGTGCCAGCAGTGATCCCGGACGCAAAGATACGCAGTATTTT. Amino acids: CASSDPGRKDTQYF.

This clonotype was counted a few times. The gene calls are TRBV5-5 and TRBJ1-2; D unclear. Germline lookup yields CDR1 SGHKS and CDR2 YYEKEE (reference sequence). The germline V and J ends were trimmed by 2 bases and 1 base, with 9 bases remaining between them. The CDR3 covers 14 residues. The CDR3 DNA follows: TGTGCCAGCAGCTTAGGCAGGCTTAACTATGGCTACACCTTC. Its protein is CASSLGRLNYGYTF.

This clonotype was seen ten or more times. The V and J genes are TRBV30 and TRBJ1-2; no definite D call. The germline V gene encodes CDR1 GTSNPN and CDR2 SVGIG (reference sequence). The CDR3 covers 13 residues. Deletions cut 2 bases from V and 2 bases from J, with 9 bases between. The CDR3 DNA sequence: TGTGCCTGGAGTAGTGGCCAGAACTATGGCTACACCTTC. Its protein product is CAWSSGQNYGYTF.

This clonotype was seen at least ten times. The genes are TRBV28 and TRBJ2-3; D perhaps matches TRBD2 (6 bases). The germline gives CDR1 MDHEN, CDR2 SYDVKM. Between the trimmed V and J ends, which lost 6 bases and 2 bases, there was a span of 12 bases. The CDR3 is 14 amino acids. In DNA form, the CDR3 reads TGTGCCAGCAGCGATCGGGGGATCACAGATACGCAGTATTTT. It encodes CASSDRGITDTQYF.

This clonotype was observed a few times. The CDR3 region has the DNA TGTGCCAGCTCTATCGCGGTAGGGAACACTGAAGCTTTCTTT. Its translation is CASSIAVGNTEAFF. V usage is TRBV18 and J usage is TRBJ1-1; unclear D gene. V was shortened by 6 bases and J by 1 base, with 12 bases between the two germline ends. CDR1 KGHSH and CDR2 LQKENI come from the germline V gene. CDR3 length: 14 amino acids.

This clonotype occurred a few times. At one of its ends the junction is not consistent with the germline gene, which may arise from a read error. The genes are TRBV6-8 and TRBJ2-1; D is perhaps TRBD2 (5 bases). Germline V lookup: CDR1 MNHGY, CDR2 SAAAGT. This CDR3 has 14 amino acids. The CDR3 DNA follows: TGTGCCAGCAGTTTCCAGCGGATCTACAATGAGCAGCTCTTC. This gives the protein CASSFQRIYNEQLF.

The V and J genes are TRBV6-5 and TRBJ2-1, with D perhaps TRBD1 (5 bases). Germline V CDR1 and CDR2: MNHEY, SVGAGI. The CDR3 contains 14 residues. V was pared by 2 bases and J by 7 bases, with 12 bases between. The CDR3 loop reads CASSYRTLGNEQFF. CDR3 nucleotides: TGTGCCAGCAGTTACCGGACATTAGGAAATGAGCAGTTCTTC.

The J gene is TRBJ2-7, the V gene TRBV10-2, with D maybe TRBD1 (5 bases). This CDR3 is built from 13 residues. V was pared by 3 bases and J by 1 base, with 7 bases between. CDR1 is WSHSY and CDR2 is SAAADI in the germline V gene. The CDR3 region has the DNA TGCGCCAGCAGTGAACAGGTATCCTACGAGCAGTACTTC. This encodes CASSEQVSYEQYF.

This clonotype came up many times. The chain joins TRBV5-1 to TRBJ2-1, with 7 bases fitting TRBD2. This CDR3 contains 19 residues. The V and J ends lost 4 bases and 2 bases, in that order; junction bases with no gene match: 18. Germline V lookup: CDR1 SGHRS, CDR2 YFSETQ. The CDR3 nucleotides are TGCGCCAGCAGCCCCAGGTATTTCCAGCGGGACCCGACCTACAATGAGCAGTTCTTC. Translation gives CASSPRYFQRDPTYNEQFF.

The chain combines TRBV15 with TRBJ2-1; tentatively, D is TRBD2 (5 bases). Germline loops: CDR1 LNHNV, CDR2 YYDKDF (reference sequence). Trimming removed 5 bases at V and 0 bases at J, with 14 bases between. The CDR3 extends over 16 amino acids. CDR3 sequence (DNA): TGTGCCACCAGCGGAGGACTTCACCGCTCCTACAATGAGCAGTTCTTC. Its translation is CATSGGLHRSYNEQFF.

This clonotype was recorded at least ten times. The chain uses TRBV27 and TRBJ2-7; the match to TRBD2 covers 11 bases. Germline CDR1 reads MNHEY; CDR2 reads SMNVEV (reference sequence). This CDR3 has 14 amino acids. J gave up 2 bases and V 6 bases, and 3 bases lay outside the gene matches. Here the CDR3 reads CASSGLAGPYEQYF. The CDR3 bases are TGTGCCAGCAGCGGACTAGCGGGTCCCTACGAGCAGTACTTC.

The V gene is TRBV9, the J gene TRBJ1-3; tentative D call: TRBD1 (5 bases). Per the germline V gene, CDR1 is SGDLS and CDR2 is YYNGEE. The CDR3 is 19 amino acids. Deletions cut 0 bases from V and 0 bases from J, with 19 bases between. The DNA for the CDR3 is TGTGCCAGCAGCGTAGAACCCTCGTTGCGGGGGGACTCTGGAAACACCATATATTTT. It codes for CASSVEPSLRGDSGNTIYF.

This clonotype showed up many times. This chain uses TRBV2 with TRBJ1-5; D is uncertain. The CDR3 has 14 residues. V was cut by 6 bases and J by 3 bases, with 12 bases left in between. Per the germline V gene, CDR1 is SNHLY and CDR2 is FYNNEI. This CDR3 is CASSSDSSNQPQHF. In DNA, the CDR3 is TGTGCCAGCAGCTCTGATTCCTCCAATCAGCCCCAGCATTTT. The full variable domain, in which reference TRBV2 and TRBJ1-5 provide the parts outside the CDR3, is EPEVTQTPSHQVTQMGQEVILRCVPISNHLYFYWYRQILGQKVEFLVSFYNNEISEKSEIFDDQFSVERPDGSNFTLKIRSTKLEDSAMYFCASSSDSSNQPQHFGDGTRLSIL.

This clonotype occurred a few times. The CDR3 bases are TGTGCCAGCTCGGGTTCTAGGGTGGGGAACACTGAAGCTTTCTTT. Translating gives CASSGSRVGNTEAFF. The chain is built from TRBV18 and TRBJ1-1; D is undetermined. CDR1 KGHSH and CDR2 LQKENI come from the germline V gene. Trimming removed 6 bases at V and 1 base at J, with 15 bases between. CDR3 length: 15 amino acids.

There are a few counts of this clonotype. The chain is built from TRBV5-5 and TRBJ2-2; D unresolved. Per the germline V gene, CDR1 is SGHKS and CDR2 is YYEKEE (reference sequence). CDR3 length: 14 residues. Trimming stripped 6 bases from V and 6 bases from J, with 15 bases between. In DNA, the CDR3 is TGTGCCAGCACCCGACATGAAAAGGCCGGGGAGCTGTTTTTT. Its translation is CASTRHEKAGELFF.

This chain connects TRBV29-1 to TRBJ2-1; tentatively, D is TRBD1 (6 bases). Germline V gene sequence: CDR1 SQVTM, CDR2 ANQGSEA. CDR3 length: 12 residues. V lost 6 bases and J lost 4, with 10 bases in between. The CDR3 DNA sequence: TGCAGCGTATTCGACAGGTACAATGAGCAGTTCTTC. It yields the protein CSVFDRYNEQFF.

Notes on this clonotype: A read error may explain this, as a much larger clone is one base away. The rearrangement joins TRBV6-2 or TRBV6-3 to TRBJ2-5; the D call may be TRBD1 or TRBD2 (5 bases each). The V and J ends lost 5 bases and 3 bases respectively, with 16 bases between them. This CDR3 contains 15 residues. Germline CDR1 and CDR2: MNHEY and SVGEGT. Here the CDR3 reads CASSRDGAPKETQYF. The CDR3 DNA reads TGTGCCAGCAGTCGGGACGGTGCCCCTAAAGAGACCCAGTACTTC.

This clonotype was counted ten times or more. The rearrangement joins TRBV29-1 to TRBJ1-1, with a possible D match to TRBD1 (5 bases). In germline, CDR1 is SQVTM, CDR2 ANQGSEA. Trimming took off 1 base at V and 3 bases at J, with 12 bases between the two ends. CDR3 length equals 14 residues. The CDR3 DNA reads TGCAGCGTTGAAGCGAGAGGAGGGGACACTGAAGCTTTCTTT. Protein: CSVEARGGDTEAFF.

This clonotype was counted between two and nine times. V is TRBV30 and J is TRBJ1-6; D not resolved. Trimming removed 1 base from V and 9 bases from J, with 28 bases in between. Germline V gives CDR1 GTSNPN, CDR2 SVGIG (reference sequence). The CDR3 length is 19 residues. CDR3 in amino acids: CAWSGPPLRWWLGSSPLHF. The CDR3 DNA follows: TGTGCCTGGAGTGGGCCCCCCTTGAGGTGGTGGCTGGGTAGTTCACCCCTCCACTTT.